The rows below give T cell receptor beta chains drawn from one sample of a study of T cell repertoires in ileal Crohn's disease. The table came from immunoSEQ multiplex PCR; TCRdb's copy has only in-frame clones and leaves some out. The sample includes 7,000 or so clones, about 78% of them seen just once. The source material was ileal tissue. The origin of the receptors is an adult with Crohn's disease. CDR3s include the opening cysteine and the closing phenylalanine or tryptophan. A D gene is named only where the DNA matches it firmly. Clone size, where shown, is once, few, many, or a class for clones that have expanded.

.,.,TRBV2,TRBJ2-1,12,TGTGCCAGCAGTGAAGCGGGCAATGAGCAGTTCTTC,CASSEAGNEQFF
.,.,TRBV27,TRBJ1-5,17,TGTGCCAGCAGTCCGCGGGGAGACCCCTATAGCAATCAGCCCCAGCATTTT,CASSPRGDPYSNQPQHF
TRBD1,.,TRBV2,TRBJ1-1,14,TGTGCCAGCAGTCCCCCCCCACAGGGGACTGAAGCTTTCTTT,CASSPPPQGTEAFF
.,.,TRBV5-6,TRBJ2-5,14,TGTGCCAGCAGAAGGGGGATCGTAGGAGAGACCCAGTACTTC,CASRRGIVGETQYF
.,.,TRBV16,TRBJ1-4,15,TGTGCCAGCAGCCTTGTACGAAGCGCCAATGAAAAACTGTTTTTT,CASSLVRSANEKLFF
TRBD1,.,TRBV30,TRBJ2-7,16,TGTGCCTGGAGTTCCAAACCGGGACAGGGTAAATACGAGCAGTACTTC,CAWSSKPGQGKYEQYF
TRBD2,.,TRBV27,TRBJ2-5,13,TGTGCCAGCAGCCCGTTGGGGGGGACGACCCAGTACTTC,CASSPLGGTTQYF
.,.,TRBV12-5,TRBJ2-1,14,TGTGCTAGTGGCTGGGGGTTCGGGGGCGATGAGCAGTTCTTC,CASGWGFGGDEQFF
TRBD2,few,TRBV6-1,TRBJ2-3,15,TGTGCCAGCAGTGAGCTAGCGGGGGGCTCAGATACGCAGTATTTT,CASSELAGGSDTQYF
TRBD1,.,TRBV18,TRBJ2-1,17,TGTGCCAGCTCATCGACCACACAGGGGGCCCGGTTCAATGAGCAGTTCTTC,CASSSTTQGARFNEQFF
.,.,TRBV28,TRBJ1-6,16,TGTGCCACCAACCGCGGGGAACTGATGGGTAATTCACCCCTCCACTTT,CATNRGELMGNSPLHF
TRBD1,.,TRBV18,TRBJ1-1,18,TGTGCCAGCTCACCGCAGGCCGGGACAGGGGGCTCTTACACTGAAGCTTTCTTT,CASSPQAGTGGSYTEAFF
TRBD1,.,TRBV29-1,TRBJ1-1,11,TGCAGCGTTGTGACAGGGGCTGAAGCTTTCTTT,CSVVTGAEAFF
.,.,TRBV5-4,TRBJ1-2,15,TGTGCCAGCAGCTTCTCCACGGGACAAGGCGATGGCTACACCTTC,CASSFSTGQGDGYTF
.,.,TRBV13,TRBJ1-3,12,TGTGCCAGCAGCTTGACTGGAAACACCATATATTTT,CASSLTGNTIYF
.,.,TRBV30,TRBJ1-5,13,TGTGCCTGGAACCCAGGAAGCAATCAGCCCCAGCATTTT,CAWNPGSNQPQHF
.,once,TRBV4-2,TRBJ2-1,15,TGTGCCAGCAGCCAAGATGACTGGGACTACAATGAGCAGTTCTTC,CASSQDDWDYNEQFF
.,.,TRBV4-1,TRBJ2-7,15,TGCGCCAGCAGCCCGCAATTCCAGGACCTCTACGAGCAGTACTTC,CASSPQFQDLYEQYF
.,.,TRBV27,TRBJ2-2,15,TGTGCCAGATCCCCTTATACCTCCAACACCGGGGAGCTGTTTTTT,CARSPYTSNTGELFF
TRBD2,.,TRBV27,TRBJ2-5,14,TGTGCCAGCAGTTTTGGCGGGGGGGTTGAGACCCAGTACTTC,CASSFGGGVETQYF
.,.,TRBV9,TRBJ1-3,15,TGTGCCAGCAGCGTAGAGGGGGGGGCTTTGGACACCATATATTTT,CASSVEGGALDTIYF
.,few,TRBV4-1,TRBJ1-5,15,TGCGCCAGCAGCCAAGTTTTTCGGGAGGGTCAGCCCCAGCATTTT,CASSQVFREGQPQHF
TRBD2,few,TRBV6-1,TRBJ2-3,15,TGTGCCAGCAGCCTTACTAGCGGGGGGCCAGATACGCAGTATTTT,CASSLTSGGPDTQYF
.,.,TRBV5-6,TRBJ2-1,15,TGTGCCAGCAGCACAGAGGGGGGGGGATTGGATGAGCAGTTCTTC,CASSTEGGGLDEQFF
.,.,TRBV6-5,TRBJ2-5,13,TGTGCCACCCTCGGAGGGGTACAAGAGACCCAGTACTTC,CATLGGVQETQYF
.,.,TRBV6-5,TRBJ1-1,15,TGTGCCAGCATTCCTCCCGGGACGGAGAACACTGAAGCTTTCTTT,CASIPPGTENTEAFF
.,few,TRBV6-6,TRBJ2-1,11,TGTGCCAGCAGCATTAGTGGGGAGCAGTTCTTC,CASSISGEQFF
.,.,TRBV2,TRBJ1-6,14,TGTGCCAGCAGTGACAACATTTGGGGATCACCCCTCCACTTT,CASSDNIWGSPLHF
TRBD2,.,TRBV9,TRBJ2-7,14,TGTGCCAGCAGCGTAGCGGGAGGCGAGTACGAGCAGTACTTC,CASSVAGGEYEQYF
.,.,TRBV7-9,TRBJ2-6,16,TGTGCCAGCAGCCCGACGGTCACCTCTGGGGCCAACGTCCTGACTTTC,CASSPTVTSGANVLTF
.,.,TRBV4-1,TRBJ2-3,16,TGCGCCAGCAGCCAAGGAGCAGGGCGGGAAACAGATACGCAGTATTTT,CASSQGAGRETDTQYF
.,.,TRBV6-1,TRBJ2-5,13,TGTGCCAGCCACTTGACGGGTCAAGAGACCCAGTACTTC,CASHLTGQETQYF
TRBD1,.,TRBV27,TRBJ1-5,16,TGTGCCAGCAGTGGGACAGGGGGAAATAGCAATCAGCCCCAGCATTTT,CASSGTGGNSNQPQHF
.,.,TRBV21-1,TRBJ2-4,18,TGTGCCAGCAGCAATTCTTTAGCGTTTTATTCTGCCAAAAACATTCAGTACTTC,CASSNSLAFYSAKNIQYF
.,once,TRBV6-6,TRBJ2-3,13,TGTGCCAGCAGCCCAGGGGGGGGAGATACGCAGTATTTT,CASSPGGGDTQYF
.,.,TRBV6-5,TRBJ2-7,15,TGTGCCAGCAGTTACTCGGGCGGAGGGGTCTACGAGCAGTACTTC,CASSYSGGGVYEQYF
.,.,TRBV4-2,TRBJ2-6,16,TGTGCCAGCAGCCAAGATACTAACTCTGGGGCCAACGTCCTGACTTTC,CASSQDTNSGANVLTF
TRBD1,.,TRBV11-2,TRBJ1-1,14,TGTGCCAGCAGCTTTCTATGGGACAGCACTGAAGCTTTCTTT,CASSFLWDSTEAFF
.,.,TRBV15,TRBJ1-4,15,TGTGCCACCAGCAGAGTGTTAGGGGACCAGGAAAAACTGTTTTTT,CATSRVLGDQEKLFF
.,few,TRBV6-4,TRBJ2-1,16,TGTGCCAGCAGTGACTCGACGAACCGCTCCTACAATGAGCAGTTCTTC,CASSDSTNRSYNEQFF
.,.,TRBV5-4,TRBJ1-4,15,TGTGCCAGCAGCAGGAAACAGGGTACCAATGAAAAACTGTTTTTT,CASSRKQGTNEKLFF
TRBD2,.,TRBV5-1,TRBJ2-5,17,TGCGCCAGCAGCTTGCGGGGTAGCGGGGGGGCCAGTGAGACCCAGTACTTC,CASSLRGSGGASETQYF
TRBD2,.,TRBV18,TRBJ2-7,15,TGTGCCAGCTCACCACAAAGCGGGACTGCCCACGAGCAGTACTTC,CASSPQSGTAHEQYF
TRBD2,large,TRBV13,TRBJ2-7,17,TGTGCCAGCAGCTTAGGTTTGTCTAGCGGGATATTGCTCGAGCAGTACTTC,CASSLGLSSGILLEQYF
.,.,TRBV15,TRBJ1-1,16,TGTGCCACCAGCAGAGATCCCGTGACGCAGGGCACTGAAGCTTTCTTT,CATSRDPVTQGTEAFF
.,.,TRBV7-6,TRBJ2-5,14,TGTGCCAGCACTGTGGGGGGAAACCAAGAGACCCAGTACTTC,CASTVGGNQETQYF
TRBD2,.,TRBV6-5,TRBJ2-7,16,TGTGCCAGCAGTTTTTTCCGACTAGCGGGGGTTTACGAGCAGTACTTC,CASSFFRLAGVYEQYF
.,few,TRBV5-1,TRBJ1-2,12,TGCGCCAGCAGCTTGGGTCAGGATGGCTACACCTTC,CASSLGQDGYTF